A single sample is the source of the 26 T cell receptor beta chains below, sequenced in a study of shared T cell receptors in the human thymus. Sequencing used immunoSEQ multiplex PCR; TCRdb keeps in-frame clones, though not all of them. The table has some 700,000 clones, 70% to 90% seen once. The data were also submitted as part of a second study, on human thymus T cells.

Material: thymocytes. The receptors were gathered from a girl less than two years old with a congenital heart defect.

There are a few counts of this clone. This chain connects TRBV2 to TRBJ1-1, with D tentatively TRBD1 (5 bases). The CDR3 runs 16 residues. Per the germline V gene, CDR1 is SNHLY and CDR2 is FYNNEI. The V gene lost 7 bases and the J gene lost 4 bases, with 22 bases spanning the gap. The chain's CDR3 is CASKTRAGRVGTEAFF. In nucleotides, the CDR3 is TGTGCCAGCAAAACCAGAGCGGGCAGGGTTGGCACTGAAGCTTTCTTT.

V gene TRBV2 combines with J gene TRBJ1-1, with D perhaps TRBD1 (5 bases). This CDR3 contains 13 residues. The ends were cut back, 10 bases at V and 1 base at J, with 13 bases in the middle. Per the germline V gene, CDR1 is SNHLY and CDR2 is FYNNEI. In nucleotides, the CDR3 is TGTGCCATCCCCAAGGGGCCGAACACTGAAGCTTTCTTT. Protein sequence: CAIPKGPNTEAFF. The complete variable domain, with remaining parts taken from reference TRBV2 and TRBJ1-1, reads EPEVTQTPSHQVTQMGQEVILRCVPISNHLYFYWYRQILGQKVEFLVSFYNNEISEKSEIFDDQFSVERPDGSNFTLKIRSTKLEDSAMYFCAIPKGPNTEAFFGQGTRLTVV.

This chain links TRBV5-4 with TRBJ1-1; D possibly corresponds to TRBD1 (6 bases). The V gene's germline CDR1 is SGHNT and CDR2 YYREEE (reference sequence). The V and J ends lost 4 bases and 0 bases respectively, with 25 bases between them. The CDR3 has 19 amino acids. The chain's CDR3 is CASSPRTEGWPFMNTEAFF. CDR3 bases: TGTGCCAGCAGCCCTCGGACAGAAGGTTGGCCCTTCATGAACACTGAAGCTTTCTTT.

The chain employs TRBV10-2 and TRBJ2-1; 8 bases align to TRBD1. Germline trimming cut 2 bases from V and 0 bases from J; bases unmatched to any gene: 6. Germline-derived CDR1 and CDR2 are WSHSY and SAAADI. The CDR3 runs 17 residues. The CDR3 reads CASSEDRGSSSYNEQFF. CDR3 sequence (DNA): TGCGCCAGCAGTGAGGACAGGGGATCGAGCTCCTACAATGAGCAGTTCTTC.

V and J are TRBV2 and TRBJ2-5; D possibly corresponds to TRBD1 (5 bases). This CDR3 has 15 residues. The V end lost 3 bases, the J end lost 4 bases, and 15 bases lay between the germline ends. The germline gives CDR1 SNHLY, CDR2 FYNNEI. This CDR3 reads CASSEGPQQVETQYF. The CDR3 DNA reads TGTGCCAGCAGTGAGGGGCCCCAACAGGTAGAGACCCAGTACTTC. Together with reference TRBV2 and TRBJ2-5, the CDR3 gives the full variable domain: EPEVTQTPSHQVTQMGQEVILRCVPISNHLYFYWYRQILGQKVEFLVSFYNNEISEKSEIFDDQFSVERPDGSNFTLKIRSTKLEDSAMYFCASSEGPQQVETQYFGPGTRLLVL.

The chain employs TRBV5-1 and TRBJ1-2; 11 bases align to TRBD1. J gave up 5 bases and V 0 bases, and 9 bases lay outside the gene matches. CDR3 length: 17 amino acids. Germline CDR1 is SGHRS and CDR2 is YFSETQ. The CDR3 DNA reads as TGCGCCAGCAGCTTGGCTGTGGACAGGGGGCTGAGGTATGGCTACACCTTC. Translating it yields CASSLAVDRGLRYGYTF. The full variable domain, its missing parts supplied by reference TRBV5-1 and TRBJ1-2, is KAGVTQTPRYLIKTRGQQVTLSCSPISGHRSVSWYQQTPGQGLQFLFEYFSETQRNKGNFPGRFSGRQFSNSRSEMNVSTLELGDSALYLCASSLAVDRGLRYGYTFGSGTRLTVV.

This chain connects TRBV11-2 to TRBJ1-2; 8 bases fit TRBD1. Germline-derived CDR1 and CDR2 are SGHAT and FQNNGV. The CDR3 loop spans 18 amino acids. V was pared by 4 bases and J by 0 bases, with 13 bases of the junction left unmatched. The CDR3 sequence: CASSSLQGQGATNYGYTF. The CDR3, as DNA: TGTGCCAGCAGCTCACTCCAGGGGCAGGGGGCTACTAACTATGGCTACACCTTC.

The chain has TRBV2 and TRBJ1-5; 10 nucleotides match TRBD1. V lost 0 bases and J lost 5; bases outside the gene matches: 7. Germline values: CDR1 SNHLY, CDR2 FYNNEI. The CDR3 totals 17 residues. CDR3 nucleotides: TGTGCCAGCAGTGAAGCGCGCTGGGGACAGGGGTATCAGCCCCAGCATTTT. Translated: CASSEARWGQGYQPQHF.

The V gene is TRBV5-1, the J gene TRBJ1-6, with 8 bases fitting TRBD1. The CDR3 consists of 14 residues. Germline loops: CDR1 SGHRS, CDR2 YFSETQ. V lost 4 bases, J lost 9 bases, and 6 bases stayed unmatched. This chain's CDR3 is CASSATGVGSPLHF. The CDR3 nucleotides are TGCGCCAGCAGCGCGACAGGGGTTGGTTCACCCCTCCACTTT.

The CDR3 DNA reads as TGTGCCAGCAGCGCGGGACAGCTCTTTGTGAACACTGAAGCTTTCTTT. This encodes CASSAGQLFVNTEAFF. V and J are TRBV9 and TRBJ1-1; 7 bases are shared with TRBD1. Germline CDR1 is SGDLS and CDR2 is YYNGEE. The CDR3 runs to 16 residues. Trimming at V came to 3 bases and at J to 0 bases, leaving 8 bases not matched to a gene.

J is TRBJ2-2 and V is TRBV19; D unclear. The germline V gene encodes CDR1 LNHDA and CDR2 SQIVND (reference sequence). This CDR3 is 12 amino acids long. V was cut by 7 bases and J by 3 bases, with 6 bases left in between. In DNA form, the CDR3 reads TGTGCCAGTATGCCAGACACCGGGGAGCTGTTTTTT. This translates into CASMPDTGELFF.

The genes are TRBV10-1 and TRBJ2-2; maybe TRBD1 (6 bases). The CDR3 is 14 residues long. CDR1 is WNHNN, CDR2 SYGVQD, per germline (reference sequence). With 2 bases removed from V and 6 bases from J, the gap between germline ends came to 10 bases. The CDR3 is CASSEGGAAGELFF. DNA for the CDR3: TGCGCCAGCAGTGAGGGGGGCGCGGCCGGGGAGCTGTTTTTT.

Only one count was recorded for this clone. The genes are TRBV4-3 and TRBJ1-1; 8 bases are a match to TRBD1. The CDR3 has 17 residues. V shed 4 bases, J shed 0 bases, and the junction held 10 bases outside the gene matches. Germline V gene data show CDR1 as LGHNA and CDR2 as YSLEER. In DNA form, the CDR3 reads TGCGCCAGCAGCCGGCGGACAGGGCTCTCCATGAACACTGAAGCTTTCTTT. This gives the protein CASSRRTGLSMNTEAFF.

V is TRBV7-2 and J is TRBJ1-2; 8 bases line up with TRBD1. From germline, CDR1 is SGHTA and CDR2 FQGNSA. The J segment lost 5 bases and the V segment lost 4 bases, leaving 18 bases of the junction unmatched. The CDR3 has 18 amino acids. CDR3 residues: CASSWGLLGQGRAYGYTF. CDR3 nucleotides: TGTGCCAGCAGCTGGGGATTATTAGGACAGGGCCGGGCGTATGGCTACACCTTC.

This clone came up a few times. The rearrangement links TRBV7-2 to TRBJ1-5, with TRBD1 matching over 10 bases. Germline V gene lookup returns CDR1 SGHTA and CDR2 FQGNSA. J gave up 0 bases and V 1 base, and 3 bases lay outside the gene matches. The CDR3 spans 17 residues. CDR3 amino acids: CASSLGQGASSNQPQHF. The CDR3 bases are TGTGCCAGCAGCTTAGGACAGGGGGCGAGTAGCAATCAGCCCCAGCATTTT.

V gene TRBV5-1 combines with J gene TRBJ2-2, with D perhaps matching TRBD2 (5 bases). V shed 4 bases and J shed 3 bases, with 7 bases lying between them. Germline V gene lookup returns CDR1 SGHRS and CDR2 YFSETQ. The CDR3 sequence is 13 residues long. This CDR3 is CASSRGDTGELFF. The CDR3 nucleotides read TGCGCCAGCAGCCGGGGAGACACCGGGGAGCTGTTTTTT.

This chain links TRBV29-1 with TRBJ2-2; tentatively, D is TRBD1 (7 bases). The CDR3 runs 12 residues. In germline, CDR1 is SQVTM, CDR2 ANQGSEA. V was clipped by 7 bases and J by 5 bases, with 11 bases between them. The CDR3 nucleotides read TGCAGCGCCGCGGGACAGACCGGGGAGCTGTTTTTT. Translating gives CSAAGQTGELFF.

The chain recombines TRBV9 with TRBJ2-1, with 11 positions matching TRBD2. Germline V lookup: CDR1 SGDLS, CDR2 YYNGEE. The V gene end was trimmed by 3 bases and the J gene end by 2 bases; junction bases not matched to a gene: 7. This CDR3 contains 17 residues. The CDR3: CASSAYILAGAYNEQFF. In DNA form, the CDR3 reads TGTGCCAGCAGCGCTTATATACTAGCGGGGGCCTACAATGAGCAGTTCTTC.

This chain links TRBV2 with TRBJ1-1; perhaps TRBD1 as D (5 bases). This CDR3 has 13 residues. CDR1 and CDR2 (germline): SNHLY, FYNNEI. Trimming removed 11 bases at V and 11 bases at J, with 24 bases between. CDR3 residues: CALYEGRLESAFF. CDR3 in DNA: TGTGCCCTATACGAGGGGAGGCTCGAGTCCGCTTTCTTT.

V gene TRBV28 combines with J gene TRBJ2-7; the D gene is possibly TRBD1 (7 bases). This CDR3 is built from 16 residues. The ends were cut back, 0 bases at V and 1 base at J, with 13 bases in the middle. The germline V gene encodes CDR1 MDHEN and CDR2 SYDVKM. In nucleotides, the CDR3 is TGTGCCAGCAGTTTATGGGAGGGGGCATCATCCTACGAGCAGTACTTC. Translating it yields CASSLWEGASSYEQYF. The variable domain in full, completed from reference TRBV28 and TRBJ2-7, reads DVKVTQSSRYLVKRTGEKVFLECVQDMDHENMFWYRQDPGLGLRLIYFSYDVKMKEKGDIPEGYSVSREKKERFSLILESASTNQTSMYLCASSLWEGASSYEQYFGPGTRLTVT.

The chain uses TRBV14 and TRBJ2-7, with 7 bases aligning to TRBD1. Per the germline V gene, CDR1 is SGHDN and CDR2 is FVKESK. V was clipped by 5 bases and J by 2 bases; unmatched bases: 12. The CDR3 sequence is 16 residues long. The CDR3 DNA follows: TGTGCCAGCAGCTGCACCGGGACAGCAGTCGCCTACGAGCAGTACTTC. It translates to CASSCTGTAVAYEQYF.

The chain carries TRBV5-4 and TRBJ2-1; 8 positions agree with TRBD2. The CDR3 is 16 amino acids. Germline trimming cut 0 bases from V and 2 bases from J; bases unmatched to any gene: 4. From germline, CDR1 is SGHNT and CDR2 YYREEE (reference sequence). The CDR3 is CASSLARGGPYNEQFF. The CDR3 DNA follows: TGTGCCAGCAGCTTGGCTCGGGGGGGCCCCTACAATGAGCAGTTCTTC. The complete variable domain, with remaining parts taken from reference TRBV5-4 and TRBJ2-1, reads ETGVTQSPTHLIKTRGQQVTLRCSSQSGHNTVSWYQQALGQGPQFIFQYYREEENGRGNFPPRFSGLQFPNYSSELNVNALELDDSALYLCASSLARGGPYNEQFFGPGTRLTVL.

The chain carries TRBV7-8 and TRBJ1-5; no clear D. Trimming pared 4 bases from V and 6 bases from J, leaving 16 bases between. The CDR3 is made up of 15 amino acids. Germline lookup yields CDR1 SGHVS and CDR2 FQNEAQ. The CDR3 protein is CASSSRLGEGQPQHF. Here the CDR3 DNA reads TGTGCCAGCAGCTCCCGCCTCGGGGAGGGTCAGCCCCAGCATTTT. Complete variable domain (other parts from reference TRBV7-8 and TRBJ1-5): GAGVSQSPRYKVAKRGQDVALRCDPISGHVSLFWYQQALGQGPEFLTYFQNEAQLDKSGLPSDRFFAERPEGSVSTLKIQRTQQEDSAVYLCASSSRLGEGQPQHFGDGTRLSIL.

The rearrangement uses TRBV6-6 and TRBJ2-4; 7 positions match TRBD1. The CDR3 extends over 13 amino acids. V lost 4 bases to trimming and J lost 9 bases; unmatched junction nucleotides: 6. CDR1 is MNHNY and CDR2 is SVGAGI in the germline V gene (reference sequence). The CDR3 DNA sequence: TGTGCCAGCAGTTTAACCGCAGGGGGCATTCAGTACTTC. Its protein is CASSLTAGGIQYF.

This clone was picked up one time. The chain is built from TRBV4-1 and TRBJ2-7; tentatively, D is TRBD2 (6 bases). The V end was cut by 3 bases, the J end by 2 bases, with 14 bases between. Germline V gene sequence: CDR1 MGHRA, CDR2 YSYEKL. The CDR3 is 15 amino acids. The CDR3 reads CASSHGWRATYEQYF. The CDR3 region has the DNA TGCGCCAGCAGCCACGGGTGGAGGGCCACCTACGAGCAGTACTTC.

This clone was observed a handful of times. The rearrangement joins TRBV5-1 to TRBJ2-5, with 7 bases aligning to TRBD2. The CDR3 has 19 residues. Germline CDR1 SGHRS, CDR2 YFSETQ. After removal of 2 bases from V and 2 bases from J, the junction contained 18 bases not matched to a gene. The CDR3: CASSLPRDSDERGQETQYF. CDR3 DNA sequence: TGCGCCAGCAGCTTACCTCGCGACAGCGACGAGCGGGGACAAGAGACCCAGTACTTC.